The 17 T cell receptor beta chains in this list originate from one sample, sequenced in a study of T cells in localized non-small cell lung cancer. Profiled with immunoSEQ multiplex PCR; TCRdb holds only in-frame clones, not every one. The sample holds about 79,000 clones, just under 85% seen once. This sample comprised peripheral blood, obtained before any cancer treatment. These receptors were obtained from a female donor aged 60 or older with stage I lung adenocarcinoma.

The V and J genes are TRBV5-4 and TRBJ2-2, with D uncertain. V was cut by 0 bases and J by 2 bases, with 11 bases left in between. Germline CDR1 and CDR2: SGHNT and YYREEE (reference sequence). The length of the CDR3 is 16 residues. The CDR3 is CASSLGSRLNTGELFF. CDR3 DNA: TGTGCCAGCAGCTTGGGGTCCAGACTTAACACCGGGGAGCTGTTTTTT. Full variable domain (missing parts from reference TRBV5-4 and TRBJ2-2): ETGVTQSPTHLIKTRGQQVTLRCSSQSGHNTVSWYQQALGQGPQFIFQYYREEENGRGNFPPRFSGLQFPNYSSELNVNALELDDSALYLCASSLGSRLNTGELFFGEGSRLTVL.

This chain links TRBV19 with TRBJ2-3, with TRBD1 as a possible D gene (6 bases). Germline lookup yields CDR1 LNHDA and CDR2 SQIVND (reference sequence). Trimming shortened V by 5 bases and J by 7 bases, and 10 bases separated the two germline ends. The CDR3 sequence is 12 residues long. CDR3 sequence (DNA): TGTGCCAGTAGTTACAGGGAGAATACGCAGTATTTT. Protein sequence: CASSYRENTQYF.

This CDR3 is CASSPSTPGANVLTF. The CDR3 DNA reads as TGCGCCAGCAGCCCATCGACTCCTGGGGCCAACGTCCTGACTTTC. The V call is TRBV5-1, the J call TRBJ2-6; D not certain. Trimming cost V 4 bases and J 2 bases, with 10 bases left between them. This CDR3 has 15 residues. Per germline, CDR1 SGHRS and CDR2 YFSETQ.

This clone was counted a single time. The rearrangement uses TRBV7-9 and TRBJ2-7, with D possibly being TRBD1 (5 bases). CDR1 is SEHNR and CDR2 is FQNEAQ in the germline V gene (reference sequence). With 1 base removed from V and 0 bases from J, the gap between germline ends came to 13 bases. The CDR3 extends over 16 amino acids. As DNA, the CDR3 is TGTGCCAGCAGCTTAGTATCTTTGGGGCACTCCTACGAGCAGTACTTC. Translating gives CASSLVSLGHSYEQYF.

This clone was recorded once. The chain couples TRBV5-1 to TRBJ2-5; no definite D call. The germline CDR1 and CDR2 sequences are SGHRS and YFSETQ. This CDR3 spans 14 amino acids. Trimming removed 0 bases from V and 9 bases from J, with 15 bases in between. CDR3 sequence reads: CASSLVLQSEAQYF. CDR3 DNA: TGCGCCAGCAGCTTGGTGCTGCAGAGTGAGGCCCAGTACTTC. The full variable domain, its missing parts supplied by reference TRBV5-1 and TRBJ2-5, is KAGVTQTPRYLIKTRGQQVTLSCSPISGHRSVSWYQQTPGQGLQFLFEYFSETQRNKGNFPGRFSGRQFSNSRSEMNVSTLELGDSALYLCASSLVLQSEAQYFGPGTRLLVL.

The gene calls are TRBV30 and TRBJ2-5; D uncertain. Trimming pared 0 bases from V and 2 bases from J, leaving 7 bases between. The CDR3 runs to 13 residues. Germline V gene sequence: CDR1 GTSNPN, CDR2 SVGIG (reference sequence). CDR3 residues: CAWSVLRQETQYF. As DNA, the CDR3 is TGTGCCTGGAGTGTACTGCGGCAAGAGACCCAGTACTTC.

The rearrangement uses TRBV11-3 and TRBJ1-2, with TRBD1 matching over 10 bases. From germline, CDR1 is SGHNT and CDR2 YENEEA. The junction had 12 bases not matched to a gene; V was cut back by 4 bases and J by 1 base. The CDR3 has 18 amino acids. The CDR3 reads CASSSGERRDRGNYGYTF. Here the CDR3 DNA reads TGTGCCAGCAGCTCGGGGGAGAGACGGGACAGGGGTAACTATGGCTACACCTTC.

This chain joins TRBV9 and TRBJ2-3; 10 nucleotides line up with TRBD2. The germline V gene has CDR1 SGDLS and CDR2 YYNGEE. This CDR3 comprises 17 residues. Losses at the gene ends were 3 bases for V and 2 bases for J; bases not matched to a gene: 9. The CDR3, as DNA: TGTGCCAGCAGCGCCGCAGTAGCGGGAGGCCTCACAGATACGCAGTATTTT. Protein sequence: CASSAAVAGGLTDTQYF.

The chain employs TRBV6-6 and TRBJ1-1, with 8 bases matching TRBD1. The CDR3 has 14 amino acids. J lost 4 bases, V lost 4 bases, and 5 bases had no gene match. Germline lookup yields CDR1 MNHNY and CDR2 SVGAGI (reference sequence). The CDR3 region is CASSSQGAGTEAFF. In DNA form, the CDR3 reads TGTGCCAGCAGTTCCCAGGGGGCGGGCACTGAAGCTTTCTTT.

This chain connects TRBV7-9 to TRBJ2-1, with D possibly being TRBD1 (6 bases). The CDR3 is made up of 13 amino acids. Germline V gene sequence: CDR1 SEHNR, CDR2 FQNEAQ (reference sequence). V was pared by 0 bases and J by 7 bases, with 7 bases between. The CDR3 loop reads CASSLARGNEQFF. CDR3 nucleotide sequence: TGTGCCAGCAGCTTAGCGAGGGGGAATGAGCAGTTCTTC.

In regard to this clone: The identical CDR3 is also encoded by other nucleotide sequences in the sample. V gene TRBV6-5 combines with J gene TRBJ1-2, with D possibly matching TRBD1 (6 bases). The CDR3 length is 12 residues. From germline, CDR1 is MNHEY and CDR2 SVGAGI. The V and J ends lost 6 bases and 4 bases respectively, with 9 bases between them. CDR3 protein: CASRDSLYGYTF. The CDR3 DNA reads TGTGCCAGCAGGGACAGTCTCTATGGCTACACCTTC.

The chain joins TRBV13 to TRBJ2-5, with D possibly TRBD2 on 5 matching bases. The germline V gene has CDR1 PRHDT and CDR2 FYEKMQ (reference sequence). V was clipped by 2 bases and J by 3 bases, with 16 bases between them. The CDR3 loop spans 16 amino acids. The CDR3 DNA reads as TGTGCCAGCAGCTTAAGTCGAGGGAGCGGTGAAGAGACCCAGTACTTC. Translating it yields CASSLSRGSGEETQYF.

This chain links TRBV18 with TRBJ2-7, with a possible D match to TRBD1 (5 bases). The CDR3 extends over 15 amino acids. The germline CDR1 and CDR2 sequences are KGHSH and LQKENI. V dropped 2 bases and J dropped 4 bases, with 15 bases sitting between them. CDR3 protein: CASSPFRVQQYEQYF. CDR3 coding DNA: TGTGCCAGCTCACCATTCAGGGTTCAACAGTACGAGCAGTACTTC.

This clone was seen a single time. The chain uses TRBV7-9 and TRBJ2-3; D call uncertain. From germline, CDR1 is SEHNR and CDR2 FQNEAQ (reference sequence). The CDR3 sequence is 15 residues long. Between the trimmed V and J ends, which lost 2 bases and 1 base, there was a span of 10 bases. CDR3 amino acids: CASSLFLVGTDTQYF. CDR3 nucleotide sequence: TGTGCCAGCAGCTTATTCCTCGTTGGCACAGATACGCAGTATTTT. Supplemented by reference TRBV7-9 and TRBJ2-3, the full variable domain reads DTGVSQNPRHKITKRGQNVTFRCDPISEHNRLYWYRQTLGQGPEFLTYFQNEAQLEKSRLLSDRFSAERPKGSFSTLEIQRTEQGDSAMYLCASSLFLVGTDTQYFGPGTRLTVL.

The rearrangement joins TRBV6-5 to TRBJ1-2; 8 nucleotides line up with TRBD1. CDR1 and CDR2 from the germline V gene are MNHEY and SVGAGI. The J segment lost 4 bases and the V segment lost 5 bases, leaving 6 bases of the junction unmatched. This CDR3 is built from 14 residues. CDR3 DNA sequence: TGTGCCAGCAGTCAGGGGGACAGGCCCTATGGCTACACCTTC. Amino acids: CASSQGDRPYGYTF.

The chain carries TRBV28 and TRBJ1-1, with 9 bases lining up with TRBD1. V trimming: 8 bases; J trimming: 6 bases; junction bases outside the gene matches: 13. Germline values: CDR1 MDHEN, CDR2 SYDVKM. There are 15 residues in the CDR3. In DNA, the CDR3 is TGTGCCAGCTCGCCCCCCGACAGGGGGATTTCTGAAGCTTTCTTT. It codes for CASSPPDRGISEAFF.

V is TRBV2 and J is TRBJ1-6; D ambiguous. Trimming cost V 10 bases and J 5 bases, with 9 bases left between them. Germline lookup yields CDR1 SNHLY and CDR2 FYNNEI. This CDR3 spans 12 amino acids. The CDR3 loop is CATTANNSPLHF. The CDR3 DNA reads as TGTGCCACGACGGCTAATAATTCACCCCTCCACTTT.